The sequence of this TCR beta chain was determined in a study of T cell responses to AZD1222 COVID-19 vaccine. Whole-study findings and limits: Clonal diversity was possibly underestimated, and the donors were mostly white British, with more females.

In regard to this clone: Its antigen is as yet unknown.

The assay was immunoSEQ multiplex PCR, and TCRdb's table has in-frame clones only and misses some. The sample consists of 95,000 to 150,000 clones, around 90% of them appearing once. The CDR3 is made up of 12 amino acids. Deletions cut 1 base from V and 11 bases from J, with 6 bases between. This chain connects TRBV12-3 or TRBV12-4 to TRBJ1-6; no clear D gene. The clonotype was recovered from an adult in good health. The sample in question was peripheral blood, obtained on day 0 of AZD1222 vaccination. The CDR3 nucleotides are TGTGCCAGCAGTTTAGGGGGTACACCCCTCCACTTT. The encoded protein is CASSLGGTPLHF.